A single sample is the source of the 10 T cell receptor beta chains below, sequenced in a study of blood T cell repertoires in COVID-19. Using immunoSEQ multiplex PCR, the repertoire was profiled, and TCRdb retains in-frame clones only, with some absent. The repertoire holds 200,000 to 250,000 clones, with roughly nine tenths as singletons. The sequencing sample was made of PBMCs or T cells enriched from blood (not recorded which). All receptors derive from a woman aged 50 to 60 in a cohort exposed to, infected with or recovered from COVID-19 (not recorded which).

V gene TRBV27 combines with J gene TRBJ1-6; 7 nucleotides agree with TRBD1. Germline values: CDR1 MNHEY, CDR2 SMNVEV (reference sequence). This CDR3 spans 17 amino acids. Trimming took 3 bases from V and 0 from J; bases not matched to a gene: 5. As DNA, the CDR3 is TGTGCCAGCAGTTTGGACAGGCCGTCCTCCTATAATTCACCCCTCCACTTT. It encodes CASSLDRPSSYNSPLHF.

The gene calls are TRBV5-1 and TRBJ2-5; 9 bases map to TRBD2. This CDR3 region has 14 residues. Germline V gene sequence: CDR1 SGHRS, CDR2 YFSETQ. V was clipped by 4 bases and J by 1 base; unmatched bases: 2. The CDR3 DNA follows: TGCGCCAGCAGCAATAGCGGGAGCCAAGAGACCCAGTACTTC. Its protein is CASSNSGSQETQYF. Together with reference TRBV5-1 and TRBJ2-5, the CDR3 gives the full variable domain: KAGVTQTPRYLIKTRGQQVTLSCSPISGHRSVSWYQQTPGQGLQFLFEYFSETQRNKGNFPGRFSGRQFSNSRSEMNVSTLELGDSALYLCASSNSGSQETQYFGPGTRLLVL.

In its sample, this clone was seen a few times. This chain connects TRBV11-1 to TRBJ2-1, with 9 bases lining up with TRBD2. Germline CDR1 is SGHAT and CDR2 is FQDESV (reference sequence). J gave up 7 bases and V 5 bases, and 6 bases lay outside the gene matches. There are 14 residues in the CDR3. The CDR3 nucleotides read TGTGCCAGCAGCGTCCTAGCGGGGTCTAATGAGCAGTTCTTC. Translating gives CASSVLAGSNEQFF.

CDR3: CASSEVRQWGGGNNQPQHF. The CDR3 coding sequence is TGTGCCAGCAGTGAAGTGAGACAATGGGGAGGGGGAAACAATCAGCCCCAGCATTTT. The chain links TRBV6-1 to TRBJ1-5; D possibly corresponds to TRBD1 (6 bases). CDR1 is MNHNS and CDR2 is SASEGT in the germline V gene. The ends were cut back, 1 base at V and 3 bases at J, with 22 bases in the middle. This CDR3 is built from 19 residues.

This clone was detected a few times. This chain joins TRBV3-1 (or the pseudogene TRBV3-2) and TRBJ2-2; D may be TRBD1 (6 bases). Trimming pared 3 bases from V and 5 bases from J, leaving 10 bases between. This CDR3 is built from 14 residues. Germline V gene lookup returns CDR1 LGHDT and CDR2 YNNKEL (reference sequence). CDR3: CASSQGASTGELFF. DNA of the CDR3: TGTGCCAGCAGCCAGGGGGCGTCGACCGGGGAGCTGTTTTTT.

The chain combines TRBV6-5 with TRBJ2-1, with 9 nucleotides matching TRBD1. After removal of 6 bases from V and 7 bases from J, the junction contained 7 bases not matched to a gene. The CDR3 spans 14 residues. The germline V gene has CDR1 MNHEY and CDR2 SVGAGI. Written as DNA, the CDR3 is TGTGCCAGCAGCCTGGACAGGGGTAGAAATGAGCAGTTCTTC. Amino acids: CASSLDRGRNEQFF.

The chain combines TRBV7-2 with TRBJ1-2; D unclear. Germline values: CDR1 SGHTA, CDR2 FQGNSA. CDR3 size: 13 residues. V was clipped by 5 bases and J by 4 bases, with 11 bases between them. DNA for the CDR3: TGTGCCAGCAGCACACCCGGGGTCTATGGCTACACCTTC. It codes for CASSTPGVYGYTF.

V and J are TRBV6-6 and TRBJ1-5; TRBD1 matches at 8 bases. Losses at the gene ends were 5 bases for V and 6 bases for J; bases not matched to a gene: 3. Germline V gene data show CDR1 as MNHNY and CDR2 as SVGAGI (reference sequence). The CDR3 extends over 13 amino acids. CDR3 bases: TGTGCCAGCAGTGGACAGGGAGGTCAGCCCCAGCATTTT. Residues: CASSGQGGQPQHF.

The table lists this clone with many counts. The rearrangement joins TRBV28 to TRBJ2-7, with 7 bases matching TRBD2. The J segment lost 7 bases and the V segment lost 7 bases, leaving 10 bases of the junction unmatched. Germline-derived CDR1 and CDR2 are MDHEN and SYDVKM. This CDR3 region has 13 residues. The CDR3: CASIPGRVGEQYF. The CDR3 region has the DNA TGTGCCAGCATTCCTGGGAGGGTGGGTGAGCAGTACTTC.

A single count supports this clone. The V gene is TRBV10-3, the J gene TRBJ1-6; maybe TRBD1 (5 bases). Germline V gene data show CDR1 as ENHRY and CDR2 as SYGVKD. The CDR3 totals 14 residues. Deletions cut 6 bases from V and 5 bases from J, with 11 bases between. CDR3 region: CAIRIDRDNSPLHF. The CDR3 nucleotides are TGTGCCATCAGGATCGACAGAGATAATTCACCCCTCCACTTT.